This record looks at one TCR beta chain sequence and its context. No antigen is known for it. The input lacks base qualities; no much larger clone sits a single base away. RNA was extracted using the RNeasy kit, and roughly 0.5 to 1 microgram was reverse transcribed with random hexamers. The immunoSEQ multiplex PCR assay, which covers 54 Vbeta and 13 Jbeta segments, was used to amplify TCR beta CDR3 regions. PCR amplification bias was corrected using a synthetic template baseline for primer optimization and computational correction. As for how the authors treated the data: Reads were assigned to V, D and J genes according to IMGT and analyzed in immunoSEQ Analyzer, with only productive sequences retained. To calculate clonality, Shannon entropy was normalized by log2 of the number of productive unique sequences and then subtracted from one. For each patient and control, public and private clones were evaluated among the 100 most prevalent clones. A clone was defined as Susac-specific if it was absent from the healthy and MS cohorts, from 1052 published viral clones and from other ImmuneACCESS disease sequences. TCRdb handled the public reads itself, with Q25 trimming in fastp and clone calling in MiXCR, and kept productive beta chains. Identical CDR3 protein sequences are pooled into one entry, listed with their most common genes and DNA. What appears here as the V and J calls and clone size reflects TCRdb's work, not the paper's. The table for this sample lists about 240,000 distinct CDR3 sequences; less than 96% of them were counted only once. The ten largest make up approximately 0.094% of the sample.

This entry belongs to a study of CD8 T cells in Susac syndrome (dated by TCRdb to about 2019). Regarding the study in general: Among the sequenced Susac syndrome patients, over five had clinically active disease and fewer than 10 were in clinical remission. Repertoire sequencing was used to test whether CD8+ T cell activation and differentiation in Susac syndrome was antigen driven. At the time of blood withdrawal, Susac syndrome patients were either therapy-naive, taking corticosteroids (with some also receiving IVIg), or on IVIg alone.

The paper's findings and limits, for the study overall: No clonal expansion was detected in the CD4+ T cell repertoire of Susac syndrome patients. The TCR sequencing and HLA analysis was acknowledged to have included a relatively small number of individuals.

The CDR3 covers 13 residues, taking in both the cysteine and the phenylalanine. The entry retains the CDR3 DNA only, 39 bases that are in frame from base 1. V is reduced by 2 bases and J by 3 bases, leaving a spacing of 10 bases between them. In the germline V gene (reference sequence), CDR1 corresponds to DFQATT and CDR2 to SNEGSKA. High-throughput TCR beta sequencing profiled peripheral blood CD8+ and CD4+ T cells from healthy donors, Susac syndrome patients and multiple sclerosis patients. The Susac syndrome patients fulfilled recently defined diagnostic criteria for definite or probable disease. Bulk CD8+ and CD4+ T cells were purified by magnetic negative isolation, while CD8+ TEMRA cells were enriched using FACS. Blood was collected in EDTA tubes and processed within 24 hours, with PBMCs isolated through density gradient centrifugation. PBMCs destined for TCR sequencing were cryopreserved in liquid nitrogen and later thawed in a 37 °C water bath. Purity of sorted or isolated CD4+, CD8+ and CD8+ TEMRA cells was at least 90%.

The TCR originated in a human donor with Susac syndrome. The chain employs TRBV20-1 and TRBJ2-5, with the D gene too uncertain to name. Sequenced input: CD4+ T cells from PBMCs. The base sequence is TGCAGTGCTAGACGAACAGTCAAAGAGACCCAGTACTTC. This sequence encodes CSARRTVKETQYF.